These 18 T cell receptor beta chains share one sample of origin, sequenced in a study of T cells after yellow fever vaccination. Via MiXCR, TCRdb re-called the 5' RACE reads, giving one row per CDR3 protein. The sample carries 450,000 to 550,000 distinct CDR3 sequences, roughly a fifth recorded once. This material consisted of PBMCs, taken about 21 days after the first yellow fever vaccination. The receptors here all came from a man aged 18-30 years who received the YFV17D yellow fever vaccine.

Only a few counts were recorded for this clonotype. The chain couples TRBV20-1 to TRBJ2-3, with 8 bases identical to TRBD2. Germline assignment: CDR1 DFQATT and CDR2 SNEGSKA (reference sequence). The CDR3 has 13 amino acids. The CDR3 sequence is CRPGAGDTDTQYF. The DNA of the CDR3 is TGCAGGCCAGGAGCGGGGGACACAGATACGCAGTATTTT.

V and J are TRBV20-1 and TRBJ1-6, with 7 bases that match TRBD1. After removal of 5 bases from V and 4 bases from J, the junction contained 8 bases not matched to a gene. Germline CDR1 reads DFQATT; CDR2 reads SNEGSKA (reference sequence). The CDR3 contains 15 residues. The CDR3 loop reads CSAVRQTGYNSPLHF. The CDR3 coding sequence is TGCAGTGCTGTTAGACAGACAGGGTATAATTCACCCCTCCACTTT.

V gene TRBV20-1 combines with J gene TRBJ2-1, with TRBD2 matching 11 bases. Germline V gives CDR1 DFQATT, CDR2 SNEGSKA (reference sequence). The length of the CDR3 is 14 residues. V shed 0 bases, J shed 8 bases, and the junction held 3 bases outside the gene matches. CDR3 protein: CSARDSGGGYEQFF. The DNA for the CDR3 is TGCAGTGCTAGAGATAGCGGGGGGGGTTATGAGCAGTTCTTC.

This clonotype appeared a few times. The gene calls are TRBV18 and TRBJ2-7; TRBD1 aligns across 9 bases. Losses at the gene ends were 3 bases for V and 6 bases for J; bases not matched to a gene: 3. CDR3 size: 13 residues. Germline V CDR1 and CDR2: KGHSH, LQKENI. Here the CDR3 reads CASSPGQGGEQYF. In DNA form, the CDR3 reads TGTGCCAGCTCACCGGGACAGGGTGGCGAGCAGTACTTC.

This clonotype was seen at least ten times. The chain carries TRBV27 and TRBJ2-2, with TRBD1 matching over 8 bases. Germline CDR1 MNHEY, CDR2 SMNVEV (reference sequence). Germline trimming cut 4 bases from V and 5 bases from J; bases unmatched to any gene: 0. The CDR3 consists of 13 residues. CDR3 loop: CASSWTGTGELFF. In DNA form, the CDR3 reads TGTGCCAGCAGTTGGACAGGGACCGGGGAGCTGTTTTTT.

This clonotype turned up a few times. The chain recombines TRBV7-2 with TRBJ2-7, with 9 bases aligning to TRBD1. Germline assignment: CDR1 SGHTA and CDR2 FQGNSA. The CDR3 covers 17 residues. V gave up 5 bases and J gave up 3 bases; unmatched junction bases: 14. This CDR3 reads CASSPGTGRQASYEQYF. In DNA form, the CDR3 reads TGTGCCAGCAGCCCCGGGACAGGGAGACAGGCTAGCTACGAGCAGTACTTC. The full variable domain, rest sourced from reference TRBV7-2 and TRBJ2-7, is GAGVSQSPSNKVTEKGKDVELRCDPISGHTALYWYRQSLGQGLEFLIYFQGNSAPDKSGLPSDRFSAERTGGSVSTLTIQRTQQEDSAVYLCASSPGTGRQASYEQYFGPGTRLTVT.

This clonotype showed up many times. This chain uses TRBV11-1 with TRBJ1-2; perhaps TRBD1 as D (6 bases). This CDR3 region has 18 residues. V lost 5 bases, J lost 7 bases, and 29 bases lay in between. Germline V gene data show CDR1 as SGHAT and CDR2 as FQDESV (reference sequence). CDR3 amino acids: CASSSFLGGGPYLSGYTF. The CDR3 nucleotides read TGTGCCAGCAGCAGCTTTTTAGGGGGGGGACCGTACTTGTCTGGCTACACCTTC.

This clonotype was recorded a few times. The chain is built from TRBV9 and TRBJ2-3, with 15 bases matching TRBD2. Germline lookup yields CDR1 SGDLS and CDR2 YYNGEE. Losses at the gene ends were 4 bases for V and 1 base for J; bases not matched to a gene: 10. There are 19 residues in the CDR3. CDR3 DNA sequence: TGTGCCAGCAGCTCAGGACTAGCGGGGGGGCACGGCGGCACAGATACGCAGTATTTT. It translates to CASSSGLAGGHGGTDTQYF. The entire variable domain, with the rest obtained from reference TRBV9 and TRBJ2-3, is as follows: DSGVTQTPKHLITATGQRVTLRCSPRSGDLSVYWYQQSLDQGLQFLIQYYNGEERAKGNILERFSAQQFPDLHSELNLSSLELGDSALYFCASSSGLAGGHGGTDTQYFGPGTRLTVL.

Only a few counts were recorded for this clonotype. The chain recombines TRBV10-3 with TRBJ2-1; possibly TRBD1 for D (6 bases). V was cut by 4 bases and J by 9 bases, with 13 bases left in between. From germline, CDR1 is ENHRY and CDR2 SYGVKD. The CDR3 extends over 13 amino acids. The CDR3 DNA reads TGTGCCATCAGTGCAAACAGGGATAGTGAGCAGTTCTTC. It encodes CAISANRDSEQFF.

The gene calls are TRBV6-1 and TRBJ2-1; TRBD1 matches at 7 bases. The CDR3 sequence is 14 residues long. V was pared by 6 bases and J by 6 bases, with 8 bases of the junction left unmatched. Germline lookup yields CDR1 MNHNS and CDR2 SASEGT. The CDR3, as DNA: TGTGCCAGCAGGGCCACCAACAGGGGCAATGAGCAGTTCTTC. This sequence encodes CASRATNRGNEQFF.

This clonotype has a handful of counts. The CDR3 sequence: CASYGVGQGRYNEQFF. CDR3 coding DNA: TGTGCCAGTTACGGGGTGGGTCAAGGGAGATACAATGAGCAGTTCTTC. This chain joins TRBV6-2 or TRBV6-3 and TRBJ2-1; weak D call: TRBD2 (5 bases). The CDR3 has 16 residues. The V end lost 9 bases, the J end lost 4 bases, and 22 bases lay between the germline ends. Germline V gene data show CDR1 as MNHEY and CDR2 as SVGEGT.

This clonotype was observed a few times. The chain uses TRBV9 and TRBJ2-5; no firm D call. The germline V and J ends were trimmed by 2 bases and 9 bases, with 14 bases remaining between them. The germline V gene encodes CDR1 SGDLS and CDR2 YYNGEE. The CDR3 contains 13 residues. The CDR3 DNA reads as TGTGCCAGCAGCGTCCGCTCTGCTGGGGCCCAGTACTTC. Translating it yields CASSVRSAGAQYF.

The chain carries TRBV28 and TRBJ2-2, with D maybe TRBD1 (6 bases). In germline, CDR1 is MDHEN, CDR2 SYDVKM. This CDR3 spans 16 amino acids. V was pared by 5 bases and J by 4 bases, with 17 bases between. The CDR3 DNA reads TGTGCCAGCAGTCCAACGGGACAAGGACTCACCGGGGAGCTGTTTTTT. It translates to CASSPTGQGLTGELFF.

A few counts support this clonotype. The rearrangement uses TRBV7-2 and TRBJ1-2; TRBD1 matches at 9 bases. Germline CDR1 is SGHTA and CDR2 is FQGNSA. CDR3 length: 15 residues. Trimming cost V 1 base and J 5 bases; bases outside gene matches: 5. CDR3 in amino acids: CASSLGRTGEYGYTF. In DNA, the CDR3 is TGTGCCAGCAGCTTAGGTCGGACAGGGGAATATGGCTACACCTTC.

This clonotype occurred a few times. V usage is TRBV7-2 and J usage is TRBJ1-2; no reliable D call. Per the germline V gene, CDR1 is SGHTA and CDR2 is FQGNSA. Trimming took off 0 bases at V and 3 bases at J, with 20 bases between the two ends. The CDR3 has 18 residues. Written as DNA, the CDR3 is TGTGCCAGCAGCTTAGCGTTAAGTCGCCGGGGAAGGGACTATGGCTACACCTTC. It specifies CASSLALSRRGRDYGYTF.

This sequence joins TRBV7-2 and TRBJ2-7, with 11 nucleotides matching TRBD1. V trimming: 5 bases; J trimming: 2 bases; junction bases outside the gene matches: 5. The CDR3 runs 15 residues. Germline CDR1 SGHTA, CDR2 FQGNSA. DNA of the CDR3: TGTGCCAGCAGCCCCTCGGGACAGGGGGCCTACGAGCAGTACTTC. Translating it yields CASSPSGQGAYEQYF. The full variable domain, with the rest looked up from reference TRBV7-2 and TRBJ2-7, is GAGVSQSPSNKVTEKGKDVELRCDPISGHTALYWYRQSLGQGLEFLIYFQGNSAPDKSGLPSDRFSAERTGGSVSTLTIQRTQQEDSAVYLCASSPSGQGAYEQYFGPGTRLTVT.

This sequence joins TRBV7-2 and TRBJ2-5; 9 bases are shared with TRBD2. The CDR3 covers 17 residues. With V trimmed by 1 base and J by 1 base, 7 bases remained unmatched. From germline, CDR1 is SGHTA and CDR2 FQGNSA. CDR3 DNA: TGTGCCAGCAGCTTAGGTGGGCTAGCGGGGTTCCAAGAGACCCAGTACTTC. Its protein product is CASSLGGLAGFQETQYF. Drawing the rest from reference TRBV7-2 and TRBJ2-5, the complete variable domain is GAGVSQSPSNKVTEKGKDVELRCDPISGHTALYWYRQSLGQGLEFLIYFQGNSAPDKSGLPSDRFSAERTGGSVSTLTIQRTQQEDSAVYLCASSLGGLAGFQETQYFGPGTRLLVL.

This clonotype was counted a few times. The V and J genes are TRBV7-9 and TRBJ2-5, with 13 bases identical to TRBD2. The V gene end was trimmed by 6 bases and the J gene end by 3 bases; junction bases not matched to a gene: 7. Germline CDR1 SEHNR, CDR2 FQNEAQ (reference sequence). The CDR3 runs to 16 residues. The CDR3 nucleotides read TGTGCCAGCAGGCCAACTAGCGGGGGGGCCGAAGAGACCCAGTACTTC. This sequence encodes CASRPTSGGAEETQYF. Full variable domain (remainder filled in from reference TRBV7-9 and TRBJ2-5): DTGVSQNPRHKITKRGQNVTFRCDPISEHNRLYWYRQTLGQGPEFLTYFQNEAQLEKSRLLSDRFSAERPKGSFSTLEIQRTEQGDSAMYLCASRPTSGGAEETQYFGPGTRLLVL.